Following are 27 T cell receptor beta chains from one sample sequenced in a study of shared clonotypes between healthy human individuals. The method was immunoSEQ multiplex PCR; TCRdb's version includes in-frame clones alone and lacks a portion of them. The data hold roughly 770,000 clones, with 96% observed a single time. Naive CD8 cells, CD45RO-negative and positively selected for CCR7, excluded terminally differentiated effector memory CD45RA+ cells. The sample consisted of naive CD8+ T cells sorted from blood. These TCRs come from a man aged 30-40 years in good health.

This sequence joins TRBV6-6 and TRBJ1-1; no definite D call. This CDR3 contains 14 residues. CDR1 and CDR2 (germline): MNHNY, SVGAGI (reference sequence). Deletions cut 6 bases from V and 0 bases from J, with 11 bases between. CDR3 amino acids: CASRDTGLNTEAFF. For the CDR3, the DNA is TGTGCCAGCAGGGATACCGGGCTGAACACTGAAGCTTTCTTT.

The chain is built from TRBV7-9 and TRBJ1-4, with D possibly TRBD1 on 6 matching bases. Germline V gene data show CDR1 as SEHNR and CDR2 as FQNEAQ (reference sequence). Trimming left V 5 bases short and J 3 bases short, with 16 bases between. The CDR3 spans 16 residues. Here the CDR3 reads CASSHNRESANEKLFF. Here the CDR3 DNA reads TGTGCCAGCAGCCACAACAGGGAATCGGCTAATGAAAAACTGTTTTTT.

The genes are TRBV2 and TRBJ2-7, with TRBD2 identical over 8 bases. Germline V gene sequence: CDR1 SNHLY, CDR2 FYNNEI. The V and J ends lost 6 bases and 0 bases, in that order; junction bases with no gene match: 13. The CDR3 is 17 amino acids. CDR3 in DNA: TGTGCCAGCAGCGACACAGAATGGAGCGGGAGCTCCTACGAGCAGTACTTC. Its translation is CASSDTEWSGSSYEQYF. Full variable domain (remainder filled in from reference TRBV2 and TRBJ2-7): EPEVTQTPSHQVTQMGQEVILRCVPISNHLYFYWYRQILGQKVEFLVSFYNNEISEKSEIFDDQFSVERPDGSNFTLKIRSTKLEDSAMYFCASSDTEWSGSSYEQYFGPGTRLTVT.

The chain links TRBV4-1 to TRBJ2-3, with D perhaps TRBD1 (6 bases). Germline V gene sequence: CDR1 MGHRA, CDR2 YSYEKL. Deletions cut 0 bases from V and 3 bases from J, with 19 bases between. This CDR3 contains 18 residues. The CDR3 reads CASSQDLGNLQGTDTQYF. In DNA, the CDR3 is TGCGCCAGCAGCCAAGATCTGGGAAACTTACAGGGAACAGATACGCAGTATTTT.

The gene calls are TRBV15 and TRBJ2-1, with a possible D match to TRBD2 (5 bases). V was cut by 7 bases and J by 0 bases, with 10 bases left in between. The CDR3 is 14 residues long. CDR1 and CDR2 from the germline V gene are LNHNV and YYDKDF (reference sequence). The CDR3 DNA sequence: TGTGCCACCACGGACTCAAGCTCCTACAATGAGCAGTTCTTC. This codes for CATTDSSSYNEQFF. Based on the CDR3 plus reference TRBV15 and TRBJ2-1, the full variable domain is DAMVIQNPRYQVTQFGKPVTLSCSQTLNHNVMYWYQQKSSQAPKLLFHYYDKDFNNEADTPDNFQSRRPNTSFCFLDIRSPGLGDTAMYLCATTDSSSYNEQFFGPGTRLTVL.

This clone was recorded only once. The chain combines TRBV7-2 with TRBJ2-5; weak D call: TRBD2 (5 bases). The germline V gene encodes CDR1 SGHTA and CDR2 FQGNSA. This CDR3 is built from 14 residues. V was cut by 3 bases and J by 3 bases, with 11 bases left in between. This CDR3 is CASSFPTGEETQYF. The CDR3 coding sequence is TGTGCCAGCAGCTTCCCGACCGGGGAAGAGACCCAGTACTTC.

This chain connects TRBV18 to TRBJ1-3; D may be TRBD1 (5 bases). CDR3 length: 15 residues. The germline V gene has CDR1 KGHSH and CDR2 LQKENI. The V and J ends lost 3 bases and 3 bases respectively, with 12 bases between them. The CDR3 sequence: CASSPDGASGNTIYF. DNA for the CDR3: TGTGCCAGCTCACCTGACGGGGCGAGTGGAAACACCATATATTTT. Full variable domain (missing parts from reference TRBV18 and TRBJ1-3): NAGVMQNPRHLVRRRGQEARLRCSPMKGHSHVYWYRQLPEEGLKFMVYLQKENIIDESGMPKERFSAEFPKEGPSILRIQQVVRGDSAAYFCASSPDGASGNTIYFGEGSWLTVV.

The genes are TRBV7-8 and TRBJ2-2, with 8 bases that match TRBD2. The CDR3 is made up of 16 amino acids. Germline V CDR1 and CDR2: SGHVS, FQNEAQ. V lost 5 bases to trimming and J lost 5 bases; unmatched junction nucleotides: 10. The CDR3 bases are TGTGCCAGCAGCCATCTACCGGGACTAGAAACCGGGGAGCTGTTTTTT. Residues: CASSHLPGLETGELFF.

The chain couples TRBV28 to TRBJ2-1, with a tentative D call TRBD2 (6 bases). Per the germline V gene, CDR1 is MDHEN and CDR2 is SYDVKM. The CDR3 covers 17 residues. Trimming took 6 bases from V and 1 from J, leaving 19 bases between them. DNA of the CDR3: TGTGCCAGCAGCCGACGAGGGCGGGGCTCTTCCTACAATGAGCAGTTCTTC. It specifies CASSRRGRGSSYNEQFF.

The CDR3 nucleotides read TGTGCCAGCAGCCACCCGGGGACAGGAAGAATCTCCTACGAGCAGTACTTC. As protein: CASSHPGTGRISYEQYF. This chain uses TRBV7-8 with TRBJ2-7, with TRBD1 identical over 8 bases. Germline-derived CDR1 and CDR2 are SGHVS and FQNEAQ. The CDR3 is 17 amino acids. Trimming removed 5 bases from V and 0 bases from J; junction bases left unmatched: 12. The full variable domain, rest sourced from reference TRBV7-8 and TRBJ2-7, is GAGVSQSPRYKVAKRGQDVALRCDPISGHVSLFWYQQALGQGPEFLTYFQNEAQLDKSGLPSDRFFAERPEGSVSTLKIQRTQQEDSAVYLCASSHPGTGRISYEQYFGPGTRLTVT.

The chain couples TRBV5-1 to TRBJ1-3, with D possibly being TRBD1 (5 bases). The CDR3 loop spans 16 amino acids. Trimming left V 4 bases short and J 0 bases short, with 14 bases between. Germline CDR1 SGHRS, CDR2 YFSETQ. CDR3 DNA: TGCGCCAGCAGCAAGACAGAAGGGTCCTCTGGAAACACCATATATTTT. Amino acids: CASSKTEGSSGNTIYF.

The chain uses TRBV7-9 and TRBJ2-3; 7 bases are a match to TRBD2. The CDR3 is 12 residues long. The V segment lost 10 bases and the J segment 4 bases; nucleotides outside the gene matches: 5. In germline, CDR1 is SEHNR, CDR2 FQNEAQ (reference sequence). Here the CDR3 reads CATNRGADTQYF. The CDR3 DNA is TGTGCCACGAATCGGGGGGCAGATACGCAGTATTTT.

The V call is TRBV19, the J call TRBJ2-1; D unresolved. Trimming pared 4 bases from V and 4 bases from J, leaving 8 bases between. The CDR3 consists of 13 residues. The germline V gene encodes CDR1 LNHDA and CDR2 SQIVND (reference sequence). The CDR3 nucleotides are TGTGCCAGTAGTACCCAGATTTACAATGAGCAGTTCTTC. The encoded protein is CASSTQIYNEQFF.

The gene calls are TRBV2 and TRBJ1-5; 7 positions agree with TRBD1. The germline gives CDR1 SNHLY, CDR2 FYNNEI. The CDR3 consists of 15 residues. J gave up 0 bases and V 6 bases, and 5 bases lay outside the gene matches. The CDR3 DNA reads TGTGCCAGCAGGAAAGACAGGGATAGCAATCAGCCCCAGCATTTT. This gives the protein CASRKDRDSNQPQHF.

As DNA, the CDR3 is TGCAGCGTTCCCAGAAACACCGGGGAGCTGTTTTTT. This codes for CSVPRNTGELFF. This chain uses TRBV29-1 with TRBJ2-2; D ambiguous. V was shortened by 5 bases and J by 2 bases, with 6 bases between the two germline ends. CDR3 length: 12 amino acids. CDR1 and CDR2 from the germline V gene are SQVTM and ANQGSEA.

The CDR3, as DNA: TGTGCCACTACACCTGGGACTAGCGGGTCCGGGGAGCTGTTTTTT. Encoded protein: CATTPGTSGSGELFF. J is TRBJ2-2 and V is TRBV6-5; 12 bases fit TRBD2. The germline V gene encodes CDR1 MNHEY and CDR2 SVGAGI. V dropped 10 bases and J dropped 6; count of bases not matched to a gene: 9. This CDR3 contains 15 residues.

This clone has more than one count but fewer than ten. The chain employs TRBV19 and TRBJ2-1; D is tentatively TRBD1 or TRBD2 (5 bases each). The V and J ends lost 3 bases and 0 bases respectively, with 15 bases between them. This CDR3 is 17 amino acids long. Germline assignment: CDR1 LNHDA and CDR2 SQIVND (reference sequence). CDR3 sequence (DNA): TGTGCCAGTAGTATTGGGGCCGAAGGGAGCTCCTACAATGAGCAGTTCTTC. This sequence encodes CASSIGAEGSSYNEQFF.

This clone showed up just once. J is TRBJ2-1 and V is TRBV18; 8 bases are a match to TRBD1. This CDR3 is built from 16 residues. Germline CDR1 reads KGHSH; CDR2 reads LQKENI. The V gene end was trimmed by 2 bases and the J gene end by 1 base; junction bases not matched to a gene: 4. This CDR3 reads CASSPRQGISYNEQFF. As DNA, the CDR3 is TGTGCCAGCTCACCAAGACAGGGGATATCCTACAATGAGCAGTTCTTC. Variable domain in full (rest from reference TRBV18 and TRBJ2-1): NAGVMQNPRHLVRRRGQEARLRCSPMKGHSHVYWYRQLPEEGLKFMVYLQKENIIDESGMPKERFSAEFPKEGPSILRIQQVVRGDSAAYFCASSPRQGISYNEQFFGPGTRLTVL.

In its sample, this clone was seen a few times. The rearrangement links TRBV10-3 to TRBJ2-7; TRBD1 aligns across 11 bases. Unmatched junction bases numbered 6, after V lost 4 bases and J lost 4 bases. Germline V gene data show CDR1 as ENHRY and CDR2 as SYGVKD. This CDR3 contains 15 residues. The DNA of the CDR3 is TGTGCCATCAGTGGCCGGGACAGGGGGAGGTACGAGCAGTACTTC. Protein product: CAISGRDRGRYEQYF.

The chain is built from TRBV9 and TRBJ2-1; no reliable D call. V gave up 4 bases and J gave up 0 bases, with 14 bases separating them. Looked up from germline, CDR1 is SGDLS and CDR2 is YYNGEE. This CDR3 comprises 16 residues. The CDR3: CASSPKADSSYNEQFF. The CDR3 bases are TGTGCCAGCAGCCCTAAGGCGGATAGCTCCTACAATGAGCAGTTCTTC.

This sequence joins TRBV10-1 and TRBJ1-1; TRBD1 agrees at 9 bases. CDR3 length: 15 amino acids. J gave up 3 bases and V 3 bases, and 5 bases lay outside the gene matches. The germline gives CDR1 WNHNN, CDR2 SYGVQD (reference sequence). CDR3 protein: CASSDHRGLDTEAFF. The CDR3 bases are TGCGCCAGCAGTGACCACAGGGGGCTGGACACTGAAGCTTTCTTT.

The CDR3 protein is CASSQDRAGGNAGYTF. The CDR3, as DNA: TGCGCCAGCAGCCAAGACAGAGCGGGGGGGAATGCTGGCTACACCTTC. The J gene is TRBJ1-2, the V gene TRBV4-3, with a weak D call TRBD1 (5 bases). The V and J ends lost 0 bases and 7 bases respectively, with 18 bases between them. Germline CDR1 LGHNA, CDR2 YSLEER. The CDR3 covers 16 residues.

V gene TRBV7-9 combines with J gene TRBJ1-1, with D perhaps TRBD1 (5 bases). The CDR3 loop spans 17 amino acids. Germline V gene sequence: CDR1 SEHNR, CDR2 FQNEAQ (reference sequence). V was shortened by 2 bases and J by 5 bases, with 21 bases between the two germline ends. The CDR3 sequence is CASSLRGAEILGTEAFF. As DNA, the CDR3 is TGTGCCAGCAGCTTAAGGGGAGCAGAAATCCTGGGAACTGAAGCTTTCTTT.

The chain carries TRBV6-6 and TRBJ2-3, with D possibly being TRBD2 (6 bases). Trimming cost V 6 bases and J 3 bases, with 13 bases left between them. The CDR3 runs to 14 residues. Germline V gene lookup returns CDR1 MNHNY and CDR2 SVGAGI (reference sequence). The CDR3 DNA reads TGTGCCAGCAGCCTCTCAGGGAGGACAGATACGCAGTATTTT. The encoded protein is CASSLSGRTDTQYF.

This chain uses TRBV29-1 with TRBJ2-7, with D unclear. Germline V lookup: CDR1 SQVTM, CDR2 ANQGSEA. This CDR3 is 14 amino acids long. V lost 1 base and J 3 bases, leaving 13 bases between the germline ends. The CDR3 DNA reads TGCAGCGTTGAAGGTGGGAAGGGTGGCTACGAGCAGTACTTC. Protein: CSVEGGKGGYEQYF.

The V call is TRBV5-4, the J call TRBJ2-7, with 8 bases aligning to TRBD2. The CDR3 runs to 15 residues. Unmatched junction bases numbered 4, after V lost 0 bases and J lost 2 bases. CDR1 is SGHNT and CDR2 is YYREEE in the germline V gene (reference sequence). The CDR3 spells CASSLAGTRPYEQYF. The CDR3 coding sequence is TGTGCCAGCAGCTTGGCCGGGACTAGACCCTACGAGCAGTACTTC.

This clone was seen once. The chain has TRBV4-3 and TRBJ2-1, with TRBD1 matching over 9 bases. This CDR3 region has 15 residues. V lost 0 bases, J lost 12 bases, and 9 bases stayed unmatched. Germline CDR1 is LGHNA and CDR2 is YSLEER. CDR3 sequence: CASSQDLGTGWGQFF. In nucleotides, the CDR3 is TGCGCCAGCAGCCAAGATCTCGGGACAGGGTGGGGGCAGTTCTTC.